The subject of this entry is one T cell receptor beta chain. Its target is not known. This table comes from immunoSEQ multiplex PCR, and its TCRdb copy is limited to in-frame clones, with some not included. The sample has fewer than 850,000 clones, roughly 78% seen once. The data belong to a study of shared clonotypes between healthy human individuals. General observations from the study: On the whole, naive subsets had larger estimated richness than memory subsets had.

CDR1 SGHVS and CDR2 FNYEAQ come from the germline V gene. The CDR3 runs to 14 residues. Losses at the gene ends were 5 bases for V and 5 bases for J; bases not matched to a gene: 4. The sequenced material came from memory CD4+ T cells sorted from blood. The subset denotes: CD45RA-negative fraction. The receptor was derived from a woman aged 25 to 45 in good health. The chain has TRBV7-6 and TRBJ2-5, with 11 positions matching TRBD1. CDR3 DNA: TGTGCCAGCAGCCGGGGGACAGGGGGGGAGACCCAGTACTTC. Translating it yields CASSRGTGGETQYF.